This entry lists 19 T cell receptor beta chains sequenced from one sample in a study of T-cell reconstitution after alpha-beta-depleted transplantation in children (TCRdb year 2016). The library relied on PCR. The sample was run on an Illumina HiSeq 2500. TCR libraries were prepared with molecular barcoding, using unique molecular identifiers to normalize TCRbeta repertoire quantification. TCRdb trimmed public reads at Q25 via fastp, called clones via MiXCR and kept in-frame beta chains. Each entry merges the rows of one CDR3 protein and shows their most common DNA and genes. The sample has roughly 160,000 distinct CDR3 sequences on record, 11% of them singletons. Roughly an eighth of the sample comes from the top ten. Sample treatment or condition, as interpreted from the label and publication: allogeneic hematopoietic cell transplantation with graft depleted of TCRalphabeta T cells and CD19 B cells.

The specimen comprised PBMCs, sampled before TCRalphabeta/CD19-depleted stem cell transplant. These receptors all stem from a boy aged 2-9 years with acute myeloid leukemia, due to receive a stem cell transplant.

This clonotype was found many times. V is TRBV12-3 or TRBV12-4 and J is TRBJ2-3; tentatively, D is TRBD2 (5 bases). This CDR3 is built from 15 residues. The V end was cut by 2 bases, the J end by 4 bases, with 13 bases between. The CDR3 bases are TGTGCCAGCAGTTTATATTCGGGGTCGGCAGATACGCAGTATTTT. This sequence encodes CASSLYSGSADTQYF.

This clonotype was seen many times. This rearrangement joins TRBV27 to TRBJ2-3, with D possibly matching TRBD1 (6 bases). V was pared by 7 bases and J by 3 bases, with 14 bases between. The germline gives CDR1 MNHEY, CDR2 SMNVEV (reference sequence). CDR3 length: 14 residues. Here the CDR3 DNA reads TGTGCCAGCAACAGGGTTTACGGAACAGATACGCAGTATTTT. Protein: CASNRVYGTDTQYF.

This clonotype appeared many times. The rearrangement joins TRBV28 to TRBJ1-5; D unclear. Trimming cost V 2 bases and J 7 bases, with 6 bases left between them. The CDR3 length is 12 residues. Per germline, CDR1 MDHEN and CDR2 SYDVKM. The CDR3 spells CASSLPRQPQHF. The CDR3 DNA is TGTGCCAGCAGTTTACCCAGACAGCCCCAGCATTTT.

This clonotype was seen repeatedly, ten times or more. V is TRBV6-5 and J is TRBJ1-2, with 8 bases identical to TRBD1. The germline CDR1 and CDR2 sequences are MNHEY and SVGAGI. Trimming at V came to 2 bases and at J to 8 bases, leaving 16 bases not matched to a gene. CDR3 length: 17 amino acids. As DNA, the CDR3 is TGTGCCAGCAGTTACGACTTTCCCCGGGACAGGACTTACGGCTACACCTTC. It translates to CASSYDFPRDRTYGYTF.

The table lists this clonotype with many counts. The CDR3 bases are TGTGCCAGCAGCTTAGGGGGGACACTTAACACTGAAGCTTTCTTT. It encodes CASSLGGTLNTEAFF. The V and J genes are TRBV7-6 and TRBJ1-1; a possible D gene is TRBD1 (6 bases). The ends were cut back, 1 base at V and 2 bases at J, with 11 bases in the middle. Germline CDR1 is SGHVS and CDR2 is FNYEAQ. This CDR3 has 15 amino acids.

This clonotype occurred many times. This chain joins TRBV12-3 or TRBV12-4 and TRBJ2-3; D is possibly TRBD2 (6 bases). Between the trimmed V and J ends, which lost 4 bases and 0 bases, there was a span of 11 bases. CDR3 length: 15 amino acids. CDR3 bases: TGTGCCAGCAGTTCCCACCGGGGGAGCACAGATACGCAGTATTTT. The encoded protein is CASSSHRGSTDTQYF.

Many counts were recorded for this clonotype. The chain employs TRBV2 and TRBJ2-4; D is possibly TRBD2 (5 bases). Trimming took 8 bases from V and 2 from J, leaving 16 bases between them. Germline V lookup: CDR1 SNHLY, CDR2 FYNNEI. This CDR3 is built from 15 residues. The CDR3 reads CASRGIRETKNIQYF. The CDR3 coding sequence is TGTGCCAGCCGTGGAATTCGGGAAACCAAAAACATTCAGTACTTC. The whole variable domain, filled in from reference TRBV2 and TRBJ2-4, reads EPEVTQTPSHQVTQMGQEVILRCVPISNHLYFYWYRQILGQKVEFLVSFYNNEISEKSEIFDDQFSVERPDGSNFTLKIRSTKLEDSAMYFCASRGIRETKNIQYFGAGTRLSVL.

This clonotype has ten or more counts. This chain links TRBV28 with TRBJ2-1; D unclear. The V gene's germline CDR1 is MDHEN and CDR2 SYDVKM. Trimming left V 5 bases short and J 5 bases short, with 16 bases between. This CDR3 is built from 15 residues. The CDR3 spells CASSEGRAENNEQFF. The DNA for the CDR3 is TGTGCCAGCAGTGAAGGTCGTGCCGAGAACAATGAGCAGTTCTTC.

Of note for this clonotype: Sequence at one end of the junction differs from germline and may be a read error. V and J are TRBV4-1 and TRBJ2-2, with D maybe TRBD2 (7 bases). The CDR3 length is 18 residues. Germline V gene data show CDR1 as MGHRA and CDR2 as YSYEKL. Here the CDR3 reads CAISPGGRGATNTGELFF. The DNA for the CDR3 is TGTGCCATCAGCCCCGGGGGCCGGGGGGCGACGAACACCGGGGAGCTGTTTTTT.

There are many counts of this clonotype. The gene calls are TRBV2 and TRBJ2-2; 14 bases are shared with TRBD2. Trimming cost V 6 bases and J 7 bases; bases outside gene matches: 7. Germline CDR1 SNHLY, CDR2 FYNNEI. The length of the CDR3 is 16 residues. The chain's CDR3 is CASSVGTSGSYGELFF. The CDR3 region has the DNA TGTGCCAGCAGCGTTGGGACTAGCGGGAGTTACGGGGAGCTGTTTTTT.

This clonotype came up many times. The chain combines TRBV4-1 with TRBJ1-2; D is unclear. CDR1 and CDR2 from the germline V gene are MGHRA and YSYEKL. V gave up 0 bases and J gave up 4 bases, with 18 bases separating them. The CDR3 consists of 17 residues. CDR3 in amino acids: CASSQDSKLGIGYGYTF. CDR3 DNA sequence: TGCGCCAGCAGCCAAGATTCCAAACTCGGGATTGGCTATGGCTACACCTTC.

In its sample, this clonotype was seen once. The chain combines TRBV19 with TRBJ2-1, with a weak D call TRBD1 (6 bases). Trimming removed 4 bases at V and 4 bases at J, with 17 bases between. Germline assignment: CDR1 LNHDA and CDR2 SQIVND (reference sequence). This CDR3 contains 16 residues. For the CDR3, the DNA is TGTGCCAGTAGTAGCCTTGCCGGGACATATTACAATGAGCAGTTCTTC. This translates into CASSSLAGTYYNEQFF.

About this clonotype: A read error is possible here, since a much larger clone lies one base away. V usage is TRBV12-3 or TRBV12-4 and J usage is TRBJ1-2; no clear D gene. The CDR3 is made up of 13 amino acids. CDR3 DNA sequence: TGTGCCAGCAGTTTAAATTTTAACTATGGCGACACCTTC. It codes for CASSLNFNYGDTF.

Many counts were recorded for this clonotype. In DNA form, the CDR3 reads TGTGCCAGCAGGCGGACTAGCGGAAGTTTGGAGCAGTACTTC. Its translation: CASRRTSGSLEQYF. This chain links TRBV12-3 or TRBV12-4 with TRBJ2-7, with 10 nucleotides matching TRBD2. This CDR3 comprises 14 residues. V shed 6 bases and J 7 bases; nucleotides not matched to a gene: 9.

Ten or more counts support this clonotype. The genes are TRBV5-1 and TRBJ2-2, with D unclear. V dropped 4 bases and J dropped 5 bases, with 6 bases sitting between them. The CDR3 has 12 residues. Germline CDR1 and CDR2: SGHRS and YFSETQ. The CDR3 reads CASSIKTGELFF. The CDR3 DNA follows: TGCGCCAGCAGCATCAAAACCGGGGAGCTGTTTTTT.

This clonotype showed up many times. V and J are TRBV6-5 and TRBJ1-1, with D tentatively TRBD1 (5 bases). The CDR3 covers 16 residues. Germline V CDR1 and CDR2: MNHEY, SVGAGI. The V end was cut by 2 bases, the J end by 1 base, with 14 bases between. CDR3 residues: CASSYTPGGENTEAFF. Here the CDR3 DNA reads TGTGCCAGCAGTTACACCCCCGGGGGGGAGAACACTGAAGCTTTCTTT.

This clonotype has at least ten counts. V and J are TRBV12-5 and TRBJ2-3; D perhaps matches TRBD2 (5 bases). The CDR3 is made up of 15 amino acids. V dropped 5 bases and J dropped 4 bases, with 16 bases sitting between them. Germline V gene data show CDR1 as LGHNT and CDR2 as FRNRAP. In nucleotides, the CDR3 is TGTGCTAGTGGTACCGGACTTACTCAGGCAGATACGCAGTATTTT. It specifies CASGTGLTQADTQYF.

This clonotype came up many times. DNA of the CDR3: TGTGCCAGCAGCGTCGGGTCCGGTGAAGCTTTCTTT. It specifies CASSVGSGEAFF. V and J are TRBV9 and TRBJ1-1; D not resolved. From germline, CDR1 is SGDLS and CDR2 YYNGEE. Trimming pared 2 bases from V and 7 bases from J, leaving 9 bases between. CDR3 size: 12 residues.

At least ten counts were recorded for this clonotype. This CDR3 is CASSPGQGERRSGNTIYF. The CDR3 nucleotides read TGTGCCAGCAGCCCAGGACAGGGAGAGCGCCGCTCTGGAAACACCATATATTTT. This chain links TRBV7-2 with TRBJ1-3; 8 bases align to TRBD1. V shed 5 bases and J 0 bases; nucleotides not matched to a gene: 12. The germline gives CDR1 SGHTA, CDR2 FQGNSA. The CDR3 runs 18 residues.